This record covers a single TCR beta chain. Its antigen is not identified. The junction shows a germline mismatch at one end, possibly a read error. Study findings and constraints: Greatest tumor Treg TCR overlap was with tumor naive CD4+ cells.

TCRdb processed the 5' RACE reads anew with MiXCR; each CDR3 protein has one entry. The data hold about 50,000 distinct CDR3 sequences, with 25% to 35% observed a single time. From germline, CDR1 is SQVTM and CDR2 ANQGSEA. This CDR3 is 14 amino acids long. This TCR was sampled from a female donor with breast cancer. This chain links TRBV29-1 with TRBJ2-5; D may match TRBD1 or TRBD2 (6 bases each). Sequencing was performed on naive CD4+ T cells sorted from blood. Subset: naive CD4+ T cells, CD4+CD45RA+CD25-. The CDR3 DNA is TGCGGCGTTGCCCCCCGAGGGGGGATAGAGACCCAGTACTTC. Translated: CGVAPRGGIETQYF.